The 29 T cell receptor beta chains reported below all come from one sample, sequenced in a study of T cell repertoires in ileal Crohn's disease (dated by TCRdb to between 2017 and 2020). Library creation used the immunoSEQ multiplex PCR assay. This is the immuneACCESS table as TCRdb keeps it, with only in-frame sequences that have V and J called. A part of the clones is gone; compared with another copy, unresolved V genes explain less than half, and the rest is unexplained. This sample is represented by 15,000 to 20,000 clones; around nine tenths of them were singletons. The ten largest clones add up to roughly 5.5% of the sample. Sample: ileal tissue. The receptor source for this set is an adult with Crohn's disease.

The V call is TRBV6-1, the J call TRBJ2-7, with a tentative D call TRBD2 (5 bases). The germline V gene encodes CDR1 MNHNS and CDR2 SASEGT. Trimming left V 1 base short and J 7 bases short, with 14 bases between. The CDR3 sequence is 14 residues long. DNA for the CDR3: TGTGCCAGCAGTGAAGAGCGGTGGGCTAGGGAGCAGTACTTC. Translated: CASSEERWAREQYF.

The chain's CDR3 is CASSPTRTGKGPQHF. As DNA, the CDR3 is TGTGCCAGCAGCCCCACGAGGACTGGAAAGGGTCCCCAGCATTTT. The chain combines TRBV2 with TRBJ1-5; D is ambiguous. Trimming cost V 6 bases and J 10 bases, with 22 bases left between them. This CDR3 is 15 amino acids long. Germline loops: CDR1 SNHLY, CDR2 FYNNEI.

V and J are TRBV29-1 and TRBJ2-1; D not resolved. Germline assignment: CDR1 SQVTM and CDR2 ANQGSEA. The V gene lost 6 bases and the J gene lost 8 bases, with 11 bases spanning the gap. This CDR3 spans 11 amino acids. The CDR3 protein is CSVDILDEQFF. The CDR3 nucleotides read TGCAGCGTCGACATTCTCGATGAGCAGTTCTTC.

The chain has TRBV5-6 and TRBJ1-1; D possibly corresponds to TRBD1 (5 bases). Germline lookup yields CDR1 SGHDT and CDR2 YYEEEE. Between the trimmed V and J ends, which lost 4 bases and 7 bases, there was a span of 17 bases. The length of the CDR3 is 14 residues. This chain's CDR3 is CASSLGRGYGEAFF. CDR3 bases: TGTGCCAGCAGCCTGGGACGGGGTTACGGTGAAGCTTTCTTT.

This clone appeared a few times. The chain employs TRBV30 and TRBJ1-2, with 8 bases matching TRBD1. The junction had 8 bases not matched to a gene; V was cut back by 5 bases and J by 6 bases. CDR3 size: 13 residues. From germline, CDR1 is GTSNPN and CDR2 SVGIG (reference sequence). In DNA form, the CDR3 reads TGTGCCTGGCGAAACACAGGGGGTAATGGCTACACCTTC. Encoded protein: CAWRNTGGNGYTF.

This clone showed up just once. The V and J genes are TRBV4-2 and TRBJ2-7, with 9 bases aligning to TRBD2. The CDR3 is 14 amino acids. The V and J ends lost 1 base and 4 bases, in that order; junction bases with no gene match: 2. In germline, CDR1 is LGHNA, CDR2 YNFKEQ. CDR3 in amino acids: CASSQGLAGYEQYF. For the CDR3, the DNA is TGTGCCAGCAGCCAAGGTCTAGCGGGATACGAGCAGTACTTC.

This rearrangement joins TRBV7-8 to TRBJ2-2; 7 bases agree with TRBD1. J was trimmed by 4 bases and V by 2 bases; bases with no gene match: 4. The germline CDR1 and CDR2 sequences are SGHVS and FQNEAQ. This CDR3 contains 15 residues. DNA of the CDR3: TGTGCCAGCAGCTTACTCGGGACAGCCACCGGGGAGCTGTTTTTT. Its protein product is CASSLLGTATGELFF.

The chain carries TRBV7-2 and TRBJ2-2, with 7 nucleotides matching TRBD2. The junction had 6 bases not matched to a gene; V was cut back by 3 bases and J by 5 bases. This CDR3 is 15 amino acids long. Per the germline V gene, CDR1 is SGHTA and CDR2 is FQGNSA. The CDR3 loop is CASSLGGERTGELFF. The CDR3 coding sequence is TGTGCCAGCAGCTTGGGGGGGGAGCGGACCGGGGAGCTGTTTTTT.

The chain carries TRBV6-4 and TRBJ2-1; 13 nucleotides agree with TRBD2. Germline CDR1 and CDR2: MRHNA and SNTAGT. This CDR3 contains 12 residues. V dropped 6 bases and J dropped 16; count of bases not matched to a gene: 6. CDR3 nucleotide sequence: TGTGCCAGCAGAGGACTAGCGGGAGATCGCTTCTTC. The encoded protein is CASRGLAGDRFF.

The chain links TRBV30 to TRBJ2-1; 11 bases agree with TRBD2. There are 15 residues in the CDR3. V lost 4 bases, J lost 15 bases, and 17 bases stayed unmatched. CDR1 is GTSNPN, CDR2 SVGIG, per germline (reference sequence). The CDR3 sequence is CAWTPGTSGPNGRFF. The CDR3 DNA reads TGTGCCTGGACGCCGGGGACTAGCGGCCCTAACGGACGGTTCTTC.

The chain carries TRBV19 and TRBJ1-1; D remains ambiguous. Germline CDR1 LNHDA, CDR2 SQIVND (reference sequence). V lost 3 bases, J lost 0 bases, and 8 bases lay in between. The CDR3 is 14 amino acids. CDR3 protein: CASSMRQMNTEAFF. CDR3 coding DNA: TGTGCCAGTAGTATGCGGCAGATGAACACTGAAGCTTTCTTT.

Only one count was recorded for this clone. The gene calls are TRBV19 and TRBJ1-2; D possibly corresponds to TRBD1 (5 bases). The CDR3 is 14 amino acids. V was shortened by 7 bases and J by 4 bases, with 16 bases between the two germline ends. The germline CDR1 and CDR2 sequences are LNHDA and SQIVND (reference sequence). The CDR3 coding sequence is TGTGCCAGTACGCGGGACCCCAAAGGCTATGGCTACACCTTC. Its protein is CASTRDPKGYGYTF.

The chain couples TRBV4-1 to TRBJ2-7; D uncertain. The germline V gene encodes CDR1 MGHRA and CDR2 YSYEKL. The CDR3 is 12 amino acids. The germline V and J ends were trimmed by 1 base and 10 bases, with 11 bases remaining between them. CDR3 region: CASSQVGAIQYF. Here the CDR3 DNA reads TGCGCCAGCAGCCAAGTTGGTGCGATCCAGTACTTC.

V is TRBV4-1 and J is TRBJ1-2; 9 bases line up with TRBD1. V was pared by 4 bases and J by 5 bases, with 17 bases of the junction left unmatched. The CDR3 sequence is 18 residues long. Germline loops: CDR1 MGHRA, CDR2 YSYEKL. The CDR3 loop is CASSLSPGQGQKGYGYTF. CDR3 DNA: TGCGCCAGCAGCCTCTCCCCGGGACAGGGCCAGAAAGGGTATGGCTACACCTTC.

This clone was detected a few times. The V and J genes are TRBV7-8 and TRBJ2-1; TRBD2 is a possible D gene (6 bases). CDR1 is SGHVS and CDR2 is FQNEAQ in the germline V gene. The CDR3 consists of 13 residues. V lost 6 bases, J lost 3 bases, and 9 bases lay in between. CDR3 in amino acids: CASSTGLYNEQFF. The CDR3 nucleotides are TGTGCCAGCAGTACGGGACTCTACAATGAGCAGTTCTTC.

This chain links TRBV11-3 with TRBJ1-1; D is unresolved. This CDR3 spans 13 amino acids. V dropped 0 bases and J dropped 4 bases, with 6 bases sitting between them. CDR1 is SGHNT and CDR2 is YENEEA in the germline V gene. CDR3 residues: CASSLDRSTEAFF. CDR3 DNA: TGTGCCAGCAGCTTAGATCGTTCCACTGAAGCTTTCTTT.

In nucleotides, the CDR3 is TGTGCCATCAGTGAGACAGGGGGAACCTACGAGCAGTACTTC. It is translated as CAISETGGTYEQYF. The chain couples TRBV10-3 to TRBJ2-7; 8 bases are a match to TRBD1. Germline trimming cut 2 bases from V and 2 bases from J; bases unmatched to any gene: 2. CDR3 length: 14 amino acids. Germline-derived CDR1 and CDR2 are ENHRY and SYGVKD.

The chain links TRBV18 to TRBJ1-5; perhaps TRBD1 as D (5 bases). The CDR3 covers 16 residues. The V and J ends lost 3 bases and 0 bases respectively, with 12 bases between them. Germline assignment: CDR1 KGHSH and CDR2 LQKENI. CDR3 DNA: TGTGCCAGCTCACCCAGGGAAAATTATAGCAATCAGCCCCAGCATTTT. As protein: CASSPRENYSNQPQHF.

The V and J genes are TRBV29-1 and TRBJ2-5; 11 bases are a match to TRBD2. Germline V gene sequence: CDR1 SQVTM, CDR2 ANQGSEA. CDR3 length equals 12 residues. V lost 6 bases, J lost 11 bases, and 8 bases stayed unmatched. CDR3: CSVASGRLEQYF. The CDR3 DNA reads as TGCAGCGTCGCTAGCGGGAGGCTAGAGCAGTACTTC.

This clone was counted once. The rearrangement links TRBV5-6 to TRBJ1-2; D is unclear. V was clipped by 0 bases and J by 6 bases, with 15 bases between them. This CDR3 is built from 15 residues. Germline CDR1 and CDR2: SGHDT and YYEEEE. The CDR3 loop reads CASSLAGWITNGYTF. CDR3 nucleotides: TGTGCCAGCAGCTTGGCCGGGTGGATAACCAATGGCTACACCTTC. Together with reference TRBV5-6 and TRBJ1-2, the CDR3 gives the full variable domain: DAGVTQSPTHLIKTRGQQVTLRCSPKSGHDTVSWYQQALGQGPQFIFQYYEEEERQRGNFPDRFSGHQFPNYSSELNVNALLLGDSALYLCASSLAGWITNGYTFGSGTRLTVV.

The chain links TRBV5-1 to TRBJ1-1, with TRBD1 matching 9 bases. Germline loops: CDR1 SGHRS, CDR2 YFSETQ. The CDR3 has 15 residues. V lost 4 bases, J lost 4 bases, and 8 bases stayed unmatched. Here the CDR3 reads CASSPTSTGGTEAFF. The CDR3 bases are TGCGCCAGCAGCCCGACCTCGACAGGGGGCACTGAAGCTTTCTTT.

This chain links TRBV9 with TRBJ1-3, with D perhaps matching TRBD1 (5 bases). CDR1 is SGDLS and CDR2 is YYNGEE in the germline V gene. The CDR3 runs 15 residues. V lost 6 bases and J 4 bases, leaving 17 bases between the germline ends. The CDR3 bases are TGTGCCAGCACTCCAGGGCCAGGGCAAGGAAACACCATATATTTT. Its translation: CASTPGPGQGNTIYF.

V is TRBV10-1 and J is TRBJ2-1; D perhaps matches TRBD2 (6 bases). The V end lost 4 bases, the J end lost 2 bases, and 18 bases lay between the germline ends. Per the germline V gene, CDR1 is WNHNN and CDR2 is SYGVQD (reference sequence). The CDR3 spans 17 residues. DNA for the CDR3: TGCGCCAGCAGTGCCCAAATAAGACTAGAGACCTACAATGAGCAGTTCTTC. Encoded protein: CASSAQIRLETYNEQFF.

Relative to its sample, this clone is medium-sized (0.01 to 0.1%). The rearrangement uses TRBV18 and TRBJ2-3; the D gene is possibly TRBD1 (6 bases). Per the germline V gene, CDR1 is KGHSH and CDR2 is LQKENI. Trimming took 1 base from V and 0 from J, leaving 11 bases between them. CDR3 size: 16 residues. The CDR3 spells CASSPRWTDSTDTQYF. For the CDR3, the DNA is TGTGCCAGCTCACCACGGTGGACAGACAGCACAGATACGCAGTATTTT.

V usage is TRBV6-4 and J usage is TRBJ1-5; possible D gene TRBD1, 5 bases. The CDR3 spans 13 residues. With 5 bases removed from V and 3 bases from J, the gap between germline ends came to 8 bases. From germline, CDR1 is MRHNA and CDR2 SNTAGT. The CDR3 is CASSQQANQPQHF. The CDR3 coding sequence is TGTGCCAGCAGTCAACAGGCCAATCAGCCCCAGCATTTT.

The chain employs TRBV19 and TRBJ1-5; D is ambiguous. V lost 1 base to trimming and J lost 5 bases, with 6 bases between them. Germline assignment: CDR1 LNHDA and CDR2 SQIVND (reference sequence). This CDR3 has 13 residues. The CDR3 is CASSIGAYQPQHF. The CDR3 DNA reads TGTGCCAGTAGTATAGGGGCTTATCAGCCCCAGCATTTT.

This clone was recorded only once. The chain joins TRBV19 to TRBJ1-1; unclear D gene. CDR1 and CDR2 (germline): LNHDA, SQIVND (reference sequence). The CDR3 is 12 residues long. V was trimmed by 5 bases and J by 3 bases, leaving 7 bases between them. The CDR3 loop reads CASSSLYTEAFF. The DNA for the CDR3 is TGTGCCAGTAGTTCCCTTTACACTGAAGCTTTCTTT.

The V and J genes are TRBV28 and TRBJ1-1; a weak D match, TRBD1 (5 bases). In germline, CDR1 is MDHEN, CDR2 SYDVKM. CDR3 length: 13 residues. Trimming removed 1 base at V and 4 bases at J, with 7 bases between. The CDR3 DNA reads TGTGCCAGCAGTTTATCGGGGGGCACTGAAGCTTTCTTT. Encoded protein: CASSLSGGTEAFF.

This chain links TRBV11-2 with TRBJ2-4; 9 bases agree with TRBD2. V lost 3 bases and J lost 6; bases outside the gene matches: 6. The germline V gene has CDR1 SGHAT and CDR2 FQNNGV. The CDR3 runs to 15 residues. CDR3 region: CASSFTSGLANIQYF. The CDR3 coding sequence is TGTGCCAGCAGCTTTACTAGCGGGCTGGCAAACATTCAGTACTTC.